The 30 T cell receptor beta chains reported below all come from one sample, sequenced in a study of cytomegalovirus exposure and HLA in healthy donors. Both 60 Vbeta primers and 13 Jbeta primers went into the PCR. The data were produced by immunoSEQ multiplex PCR, yet TCRdb's version contains in-frame clones alone and is incomplete. This sample's clone table lists about 190,000 clones. Sequenced sample: PBMCs. The receptor set was obtained from a man aged 30 to 45 in good health and CMV-seronegative.

This chain joins TRBV5-4 and TRBJ2-2; no firm D call. Germline V gene sequence: CDR1 SGHNT, CDR2 YYREEE (reference sequence). The CDR3 covers 15 residues. With 0 bases removed from V and 1 base from J, the gap between germline ends came to 7 bases. For the CDR3, the DNA is TGTGCCAGCAGCTTGGCACAGAAGAACACCGGGGAGCTGTTTTTT. It encodes CASSLAQKNTGELFF.

This chain joins TRBV5-4 and TRBJ2-7; possibly TRBD1 for D (6 bases). Germline loops: CDR1 SGHNT, CDR2 YYREEE (reference sequence). The CDR3 covers 15 residues. V was trimmed by 4 bases and J by 0 bases, leaving 14 bases between them. In DNA form, the CDR3 reads TGTGCCAGCAGCACAAGGACAGAGTCCTCCTACGAGCAGTACTTC. Its protein is CASSTRTESSYEQYF.

The J gene is TRBJ1-1, the V gene TRBV28, with TRBD1 matching over 7 bases. Germline CDR1 MDHEN, CDR2 SYDVKM. V shed 4 bases and J 2 bases; nucleotides not matched to a gene: 4. CDR3 length: 14 residues. The DNA of the CDR3 is TGTGCCAGCAGTTACAGGGGAGGTAACACTGAAGCTTTCTTT. Its translation: CASSYRGGNTEAFF.

CDR3 nucleotide sequence: TGCGCCAGCAGTTTCACAGGGAACTATGGCTACACCTTC. Its protein is CASSFTGNYGYTF. This chain uses TRBV5-1 with TRBJ1-2, with D perhaps matching TRBD1 (6 bases). CDR1 is SGHRS and CDR2 is YFSETQ in the germline V gene. Trimming removed 5 bases at V and 2 bases at J, with 10 bases between. The CDR3 length is 13 residues.

This chain connects TRBV19 to TRBJ2-5; 9 positions agree with TRBD2. CDR1 LNHDA and CDR2 SQIVND come from the germline V gene (reference sequence). The V and J ends lost 0 bases and 2 bases, in that order; junction bases with no gene match: 10. The CDR3 runs 18 residues. The CDR3 spells CASSIDIGGGAGQETQYF. The CDR3 bases are TGTGCCAGTAGTATAGATATTGGCGGGGGGGCAGGACAAGAGACCCAGTACTTC.

A note on this clone: The conserved phenylalanine or tryptophan normally closing the CDR3 is absent here, so this likely arose from a read error. This chain joins TRBV28 and TRBJ1-2; TRBD1 matches at 11 bases. Germline loops: CDR1 MDHEN, CDR2 SYDVKM. Trimming removed 4 bases from V and 8 bases from J; junction bases left unmatched: 6. The CDR3 runs 14 residues. CDR3 sequence (DNA): TGTGCCAGCAGTTCCGGACAGGGGGCGAGGGGCTACACCCTC. This encodes CASSSGQGARGYTL.

The genes are TRBV28 and TRBJ2-7, with D possibly being TRBD1 (5 bases). Trimming took off 7 bases at V and 2 bases at J, with 15 bases between the two ends. CDR3 length: 14 residues. In germline, CDR1 is MDHEN, CDR2 SYDVKM. CDR3 in amino acids: CASTWWGSTYEQYF. For the CDR3, the DNA is TGTGCCAGCACCTGGTGGGGCTCCACCTACGAGCAGTACTTC.

The chain joins TRBV4-1 to TRBJ1-2, with TRBD1 identical over 10 bases. Germline loops: CDR1 MGHRA, CDR2 YSYEKL. The length of the CDR3 is 16 residues. V was clipped by 1 base and J by 4 bases; unmatched bases: 6. The CDR3 spells CASSQVSGQGFYGYTF. CDR3 nucleotides: TGCGCCAGCAGCCAAGTGTCGGGACAGGGGTTCTATGGCTACACCTTC.

The V gene is TRBV7-2, the J gene TRBJ2-5; D is uncertain. CDR1 is SGHTA and CDR2 is FQGNSA in the germline V gene. V was clipped by 1 base and J by 5 bases, with 11 bases between them. This CDR3 comprises 14 residues. As DNA, the CDR3 is TGTGCCAGCAGCTTAGGACGAACAGTCGAGACCCAGTACTTC. This encodes CASSLGRTVETQYF.

The rearrangement joins TRBV6-5 to TRBJ2-7; 9 bases align to TRBD2. The trim removed 7 bases at V and 2 bases at J, leaving 6 bases unmatched. Per germline, CDR1 MNHEY and CDR2 SVGAGI. The CDR3 is 14 amino acids. In DNA form, the CDR3 reads TGTGCCAGCAAACTAGCGGGTCTGACCTACGAGCAGTACTTC. Its protein is CASKLAGLTYEQYF.

The V and J genes are TRBV4-3 and TRBJ1-6, with a weak D call TRBD1 (6 bases). Between the trimmed V and J ends, which lost 0 bases and 6 bases, there was a span of 12 bases. The germline V gene encodes CDR1 LGHNA and CDR2 YSLEER. The CDR3 runs to 16 residues. In DNA form, the CDR3 reads TGCGCCAGCAGCCAAGAAATCGGCAGGGGTAATTCACCCCTCCACTTT. This sequence encodes CASSQEIGRGNSPLHF.

This chain uses TRBV19 with TRBJ1-5, with D possibly matching TRBD1 (5 bases). This CDR3 spans 15 amino acids. V was cut by 2 bases and J by 3 bases, with 11 bases left in between. Germline-derived CDR1 and CDR2 are LNHDA and SQIVND (reference sequence). The CDR3 nucleotides are TGTGCCAGTAGTATATCAGGGTTGGACAATCAGCCCCAGCATTTT. Its translation is CASSISGLDNQPQHF.

The J gene is TRBJ1-1, the V gene TRBV10-3; D possibly corresponds to TRBD1 (6 bases). The CDR3 totals 13 residues. V lost 7 bases, J lost 2 bases, and 11 bases lay in between. Looked up from germline, CDR1 is ENHRY and CDR2 is SYGVKD. The CDR3 loop is CAITRQENTEAFF. In DNA form, the CDR3 reads TGTGCCATCACCCGACAGGAAAACACTGAAGCTTTCTTT.

V and J are TRBV6-5 and TRBJ2-1; 12 nucleotides match TRBD2. The germline gives CDR1 MNHEY, CDR2 SVGAGI. Trimming took 0 bases from V and 9 from J; bases not matched to a gene: 6. CDR3 size: 16 residues. CDR3 region: CASSYSRLAGGLEQFF. For the CDR3, the DNA is TGTGCCAGCAGTTACTCGAGGCTAGCGGGGGGGCTTGAGCAGTTCTTC.

V is TRBV4-1 and J is TRBJ1-4, with a tentative D call TRBD1 (6 bases). The CDR3 has 16 residues. Trimming stripped 2 bases from V and 3 bases from J, with 13 bases between. In germline, CDR1 is MGHRA, CDR2 YSYEKL. The CDR3 nucleotides read TGCGCCAGCAGCCAAAGGGGCCGGACAGCTAATGAAAAACTGTTTTTT. This codes for CASSQRGRTANEKLFF.

This sequence joins TRBV5-1 and TRBJ2-2; D is uncertain. V was cut by 1 base and J by 5 bases, with 12 bases left in between. In germline, CDR1 is SGHRS, CDR2 YFSETQ. The CDR3 is made up of 15 amino acids. This CDR3 is CASSLLTTNTGELFF. In DNA form, the CDR3 reads TGCGCCAGCAGCTTGCTTACAACCAATACCGGGGAGCTGTTTTTT.

The chain joins TRBV4-1 to TRBJ1-5, with 8 bases aligning to TRBD1. Germline CDR1 and CDR2: MGHRA and YSYEKL. The CDR3 loop spans 16 amino acids. Unmatched junction bases numbered 7, after V lost 5 bases and J lost 1 base. The CDR3 DNA reads TGCGCCAGCAGCGCACAGGGGGACTCGAGCAATCAGCCCCAGCATTTT. Residues: CASSAQGDSSNQPQHF.

The chain is built from TRBV19 and TRBJ1-5; 8 nucleotides line up with TRBD1. In germline, CDR1 is LNHDA, CDR2 SQIVND (reference sequence). This CDR3 has 14 amino acids. The ends lost 5 bases at V and 2 bases at J; junction bases unmatched: 2. Here the CDR3 reads CASSSTGGNQPQHF. The CDR3 DNA is TGTGCCAGTAGTTCGACAGGGGGCAATCAGCCCCAGCATTTT.

V usage is TRBV7-9 and J usage is TRBJ1-1; 7 nucleotides line up with TRBD1. The CDR3 covers 14 residues. With 4 bases clipped from V and 7 bases from J, the junction kept 9 bases outside the gene matches. Germline lookup yields CDR1 SEHNR and CDR2 FQNEAQ (reference sequence). Written as DNA, the CDR3 is TGTGCCAGCAGCTCAAACCGGGACAGTGGTGAAGCTTTCTTT. Encoded protein: CASSSNRDSGEAFF.

The chain employs TRBV11-3 and TRBJ2-7; 7 bases are shared with TRBD2. This CDR3 contains 17 residues. V trimming: 0 bases; J trimming: 4 bases; junction bases outside the gene matches: 12. From germline, CDR1 is SGHNT and CDR2 YENEEA. The CDR3, as DNA: TGTGCCAGCAGCTTAGATCGGGGGAGGCGGGAGAGATACGAGCAGTACTTC. Encoded protein: CASSLDRGRRERYEQYF.

The V gene is TRBV19, the J gene TRBJ2-3; the D gene is possibly TRBD2 (5 bases). This CDR3 contains 13 residues. Germline V gene sequence: CDR1 LNHDA, CDR2 SQIVND (reference sequence). Trimming pared 9 bases from V and 1 base from J, leaving 11 bases between. CDR3 residues: CASLVGGTDTQYF. CDR3 sequence (DNA): TGTGCCAGCCTCGTGGGAGGCACAGATACGCAGTATTTT.

The CDR3 DNA reads as TGTGCCAGCAGTGCCCAACAGGGTTGGAACACTGAAGCTTTCTTT. Translating gives CASSAQQGWNTEAFF. This chain uses TRBV6-5 with TRBJ1-1; D perhaps matches TRBD1 (6 bases). V shed 5 bases and J shed 1 base, with 14 bases lying between them. The CDR3 contains 15 residues. Germline lookup yields CDR1 MNHEY and CDR2 SVGAGI.

V is TRBV7-9 and J is TRBJ2-7, with D uncertain. Germline V CDR1 and CDR2: SEHNR, FQNEAQ (reference sequence). The CDR3 has 16 amino acids. Trimming took off 6 bases at V and 2 bases at J, with 20 bases between the two ends. The CDR3 protein is CASRPPSGRIAYEQYF. The CDR3 coding sequence is TGTGCCAGCAGGCCCCCGAGTGGGCGAATAGCCTACGAGCAGTACTTC.

The chain carries TRBV5-1 and TRBJ1-2; TRBD1 might be the D (5 bases). CDR1 is SGHRS, CDR2 YFSETQ, per germline. With 7 bases removed from V and 2 bases from J, the gap between germline ends came to 18 bases. The CDR3 totals 15 residues. The CDR3: CASRMTSGVNYGYTF. The DNA for the CDR3 is TGCGCCAGCCGCATGACCTCGGGGGTCAACTATGGCTACACCTTC.

The rearrangement joins TRBV2 to TRBJ2-7, with 11 bases lining up with TRBD2. CDR3 length: 15 amino acids. Germline V gene lookup returns CDR1 SNHLY and CDR2 FYNNEI. V lost 10 bases and J lost 0; bases outside the gene matches: 8. The CDR3 here is CAITPTSGTSYEQYF. The CDR3 DNA follows: TGTGCCATCACACCGACTAGCGGGACCTCCTACGAGCAGTACTTC.

V usage is TRBV28 and J usage is TRBJ1-5, with D maybe TRBD1 (5 bases). Deletions cut 6 bases from V and 14 bases from J, with 17 bases between. The CDR3 is 12 amino acids. Germline V CDR1 and CDR2: MDHEN, SYDVKM. For the CDR3, the DNA is TGTGCCAGCAGCCTACCTCAGGGCTGGGAGCATTTT. It translates to CASSLPQGWEHF. Variable domain in full (rest from reference TRBV28 and TRBJ1-5): DVKVTQSSRYLVKRTGEKVFLECVQDMDHENMFWYRQDPGLGLRLIYFSYDVKMKEKGDIPEGYSVSREKKERFSLILESASTNQTSMYLCASSLPQGWEHFGDGTRLSIL.

The genes are TRBV6-1 and TRBJ2-7; 11 bases are shared with TRBD2. J lost 4 bases, V lost 2 bases, and 16 bases had no gene match. Germline CDR1 MNHNS, CDR2 SASEGT. The length of the CDR3 is 19 residues. This CDR3 is CASSERGPQTSGNRYEQYF. CDR3 in DNA: TGTGCCAGCAGTGAAAGGGGTCCTCAGACTAGCGGGAATCGGTACGAGCAGTACTTC.

The chain couples TRBV7-6 to TRBJ1-4; 7 positions match TRBD1. Germline CDR1 reads SGHVS; CDR2 reads FNYEAQ. The V segment lost 4 bases and the J segment 5 bases; nucleotides outside the gene matches: 4. There are 14 residues in the CDR3. CDR3 amino acids: CASSSGGNNEKLFF. CDR3 bases: TGTGCCAGCAGCTCAGGGGGTAACAATGAAAAACTGTTTTTT. The whole variable domain, remainder taken from reference TRBV7-6 and TRBJ1-4, is GAGVSQSPRYKVTKRGQDVALRCDPISGHVSLYWYRQALGQGPEFLTYFNYEAQQDKSGLPNDRFSAERPEGSISTLTIQRTEQRDSAMYRCASSSGGNNEKLFFGSGTQLSVL.

J is TRBJ1-3 and V is TRBV5-1; TRBD1 might be the D (5 bases). V was trimmed by 3 bases and J by 3 bases, leaving 19 bases between them. This CDR3 spans 17 amino acids. Germline V gene data show CDR1 as SGHRS and CDR2 as YFSETQ. CDR3 loop: CASSSGPRLANGNTIYF. DNA of the CDR3: TGCGCCAGCAGCTCGGGACCCAGACTAGCAAATGGAAACACCATATATTTT.

V is TRBV15 and J is TRBJ2-5; TRBD1 might be the D (6 bases). The CDR3 is 15 amino acids. Between the trimmed V and J ends, which lost 3 bases and 5 bases, there was a span of 16 bases. CDR1 is LNHNV, CDR2 YYDKDF, per germline (reference sequence). The CDR3 DNA is TGTGCCACCAGCAGCTACAGGGCCCAGGGGGAGACCCAGTACTTC. This translates into CATSSYRAQGETQYF.